The next 18 T cell receptor beta chains were all read from a single sample in a study of tumor and adjacent non-tumor tissue in lung cancer. This sample's RNA came from whole unsorted tissue. Distant lung tissue was collected more than 3 cm away from the tumor edge. The library came from three nested PCR rounds adapted from ARM-PCR protocols. TCRdb redid the calling of the multiplex PCR reads with MiXCR, one entry per CDR3 protein. The sample consists of tens of thousands of distinct CDR3 sequences, 61% of them appearing once. The sample taken for sequencing was distant non-tumor lung tissue. The receptors derive from a man between 65 and 85 years old with non-small cell lung cancer.

In the case of this clonotype: With a much larger clone just one base away, this may be a read error. The conserved phenylalanine or tryptophan normally closing the CDR3 is absent here, so this likely arose from a read error. The chain employs TRBV7-8 and TRBJ2-5; D is ambiguous. V was shortened by 8 bases and J by 3 bases, with 16 bases between the two germline ends. The length of the CDR3 is 14 residues. CDR1 and CDR2 from the germline V gene are SGHVS and FQNEAQ. The CDR3 bases are TGTGCCAGCTCCTCGCGCAGACCTAAAGAGACCCAGTACGTC. Translated, it gives CASSSRRPKETQYV.

Note on this clonotype: As the CDR3 is not closed by the conserved phenylalanine or tryptophan, this likely results from a read error. V is TRBV28 and J is TRBJ1-2; perhaps TRBD1 as D (6 bases). The CDR3 is made up of 15 amino acids. The germline V gene has CDR1 MDHEN and CDR2 SYDVKM. CDR3 loop: CVSIQNGGLNYGYTL. The CDR3 nucleotides read TGTGTCAGCATCCAGAACGGGGGGCTCAACTATGGCTACACCCTC.

This chain joins TRBV11-2 and TRBJ2-2; TRBD1 agrees at 7 bases. Germline-derived CDR1 and CDR2 are SGHAT and FQNNGV. The length of the CDR3 is 16 residues. CDR3 coding DNA: TGTGGCAGAAGCCTACAGGGGACGTTGTTCGCCCGGGAGCTGTTTTTT. It encodes CGRSLQGTLFARELFF. The full variable domain, with the rest looked up from reference TRBV11-2 and TRBJ2-2, is EAGVAQSPRYKIIEKRQSVAFWCNPISGHATLYWYQQILGQGPKLLIQFQNNGVVDDSQLPKDRFSAERLKGVDSTLKIQPAKLEDSAVYLCGRSLQGTLFARELFFGEGSRLTVL.

This clonotype was seen only once. The final CDR3 position lacks the conserved phenylalanine or tryptophan, pointing to a likely read error. The CDR3 protein is CASMKRDTVDEKLFS. The CDR3 bases are TGTGCCAGCATGAAACGTGACACGGTGGACGAAAAACTGTTTTCT. This chain links TRBV12-3 or TRBV12-4 with TRBJ1-4; unclear D gene. The germline V and J ends were trimmed by 7 bases and 8 bases, with 20 bases remaining between them. The CDR3 consists of 15 residues.

As regards this clonotype: This may come from a read error, since a much larger clone is one base off. V is TRBV12-3 or TRBV12-4 and J is TRBJ2-3, with D tentatively TRBD2 (5 bases). Trimming cost V 7 bases and J 0 bases, with 11 bases left between them. This CDR3 region has 14 residues. CDR3: CASKRRTSTDTQYF. The CDR3 DNA follows: TGTGCCAGCAAACGGAGGACTAGCACAGATACGCAGTATTTT.

This clonotype appeared once. This sequence joins TRBV11-2 and TRBJ2-7, with D tentatively TRBD1 or TRBD2 (5 bases each). V lost 1 base and J lost 12, with 19 bases in between. The V gene's germline CDR1 is SGHAT and CDR2 FQNNGV. The CDR3 has 14 amino acids. DNA for the CDR3: TGTGCCAGCAGCTTAGGAGACAGAGACTACGTGCCGTACTTC. Its protein product is CASSLGDRDYVPYF.

This clonotype was counted a few times. The CDR3 DNA sequence: TGTGCCAGCAGTTTACCTTCAGTCACAGATACGCAGTATTTT. Protein sequence: CASSLPSVTDTQYF. J is TRBJ2-3 and V is TRBV28; D not resolved. The ends were cut back, 2 bases at V and 2 bases at J, with 8 bases in the middle. The germline gives CDR1 MDHEN, CDR2 SYDVKM. The CDR3 length is 14 residues. Full variable domain (rest looked up from reference TRBV28 and TRBJ2-3): DVKVTQSSRYLVKRTGEKVFLECVQDMDHENMFWYRQDPGLGLRLIYFSYDVKMKEKGDIPEGYSVSREKKERFSLILESASTNQTSMYLCASSLPSVTDTQYFGPGTRLTVL.

About this clonotype itself: The CDR3 end shows no conserved phenylalanine or tryptophan, and so a read error is likely. The CDR3 spells CSVESRTGGDQLQHV. DNA for the CDR3: TGCAGCGTTGAATCAAGGACAGGGGGCGATCAGCTCCAGCATGTT. The V and J genes are TRBV29-1 and TRBJ1-5; 11 bases align to TRBD1. CDR3 size: 15 residues. The germline V gene encodes CDR1 SQVTM and CDR2 ANQGSEA.

This clonotype occurred a few times. A single base separates this from a much larger clone, so it may be a read error. V is TRBV6-2 or TRBV6-3 and J is TRBJ2-2; 9 nucleotides line up with TRBD1. From germline, CDR1 is MNHEY and CDR2 SVGEGT. V lost 8 bases and J lost 7; bases outside the gene matches: 5. This CDR3 comprises 13 residues. For the CDR3, the DNA is TGTGCCAGCGCACGACAGGGGGGCGGGGAGCTGTTTTTT. It translates to CASARQGGGELFF.

Of note for this clonotype: Possible read error: a much larger clone is one base away. The rearrangement uses TRBV10-3 and TRBJ2-1, with D hard to call. The CDR3 is made up of 13 amino acids. The germline V and J ends were trimmed by 3 bases and 8 bases, with 11 bases remaining between them. From germline, CDR1 is ENHRY and CDR2 SYGVKD. CDR3 region: CAISEPPSDEQFF. The CDR3 DNA is TGTGCCATCAGTGAACCCCCATCAGATGAGCAGTTCTTC.

The chain combines TRBV23-1 with TRBJ1-1; D is unclear. TRBV23-1 is recorded as an ORF, its role being uncertain. Trimming removed 3 bases from V and 3 bases from J, with 14 bases in between. This CDR3 contains 15 residues. This CDR3 reads CASSQPRTAYTEAFF. CDR3 DNA: TGCGCCAGCAGTCAGCCCCGGACGGCTTACACTGAAGCTTTCTTT.

V gene TRBV20-1 combines with J gene TRBJ2-7; either TRBD1 or TRBD2 may fit D (6 bases each). The CDR3 totals 15 residues. V lost 5 bases, J lost 7 bases, and 24 bases lay in between. From germline, CDR1 is DFQATT and CDR2 SNEGSKA (reference sequence). The CDR3: CSAPGVAGHPGEQYF. CDR3 bases: TGCAGTGCTCCCGGGGTCGCGGGACACCCAGGAGAGCAGTACTTC.

As to this clonotype: It may be a read error: a sequence one base away is much more abundant. The chain links TRBV20-1 to TRBJ2-1, with a tentative D call TRBD2 (5 bases). CDR1 is DFQATT, CDR2 SNEGSKA, per germline (reference sequence). V was pared by 4 bases and J by 6 bases, with 19 bases between. CDR3 size: 15 residues. Written as DNA, the CDR3 is TGCAGTGCTATGCCGGAACGGCCGACTATCAATGAGCAGTTCTTC. Amino acids: CSAMPERPTINEQFF.

Notes on this clonotype: One end of the junction varies from germline; a read error may be responsible. The chain has TRBV2 and TRBJ2-1, with 10 bases lining up with TRBD2. This CDR3 region has 20 residues. CDR1 is SNHLY, CDR2 FYNNEI, per germline. The CDR3 nucleotides read TGTGCCATCAGTGAATCGAGGGCCGCAAGGACTAGCGGCCGAGACAATGAGCAGTTCTTC. Its protein product is CAISESRAARTSGRDNEQFF.

This clonotype has ten or more counts. This chain uses TRBV7-3 with TRBJ2-7; 7 bases match TRBD2. This CDR3 comprises 13 residues. J lost 5 bases, V lost 4 bases, and 5 bases had no gene match. Germline CDR1 is SGHTA and CDR2 is FQGTGA. CDR3 sequence: CASSSYLADEQYF. CDR3 sequence (DNA): TGTGCCAGCAGCTCCTACCTAGCGGACGAGCAGTACTTC.

There are many counts of this clonotype. V and J are TRBV7-9 and TRBJ2-5, with unresolved D. V lost 2 bases to trimming and J lost 5 bases, with 12 bases between them. Germline loops: CDR1 SEHNR, CDR2 FQNEAQ (reference sequence). The CDR3 is 14 residues long. The CDR3 reads CASSLYSIRETQYF. The CDR3 DNA sequence: TGTGCCAGCAGCTTATACTCCATTCGGGAGACCCAGTACTTC.

Comment on this clonotype: A much larger clone is a single base away; this may be a read error. V is TRBV5-5 and J is TRBJ2-3; TRBD1 agrees at 7 bases. The CDR3 has 15 residues. From germline, CDR1 is SGHKS and CDR2 YYEKEE (reference sequence). The CDR3 sequence: CTSSKTGARTDTQYF. As DNA, the CDR3 is TGTACCAGCAGCAAAACAGGGGCGCGGACAGATACGCAGTATTTT. Looking up the rest from reference TRBV5-5 and TRBJ2-3 gives the full variable domain: DAGVTQSPTHLIKTRGQQVTLRCSPISGHKSVSWYQQVLGQGPQFIFQYYEKEERGRGNFPDRFSARQFPNYSSELNVNALLLGDSALYLCTSSKTGARTDTQYFGPGTRLTVL.

As to this clonotype: At one boundary the junction diverges from the germline segment, which might be a read error. The V and J genes are TRBV12-3 or TRBV12-4 and TRBJ1-2; possible D gene TRBD1, 6 bases. This CDR3 spans 14 amino acids. In DNA form, the CDR3 reads TGTGCCAGCAGCACGAATGGGCAGGGTGGGGGCTATACCTTC. Translating gives CASSTNGQGGGYTF.